These 23 T cell receptor beta chains share one sample of origin, sequenced in a study of Ad26.COV2.S vaccination and SARS-CoV-2 variants. This sample's treatment: roughly 20 received Ad26.COV2.S at low or high dose, single or two shots; 5 received placebo; per-sample allocation not given. Material that was analyzed had been drawn on day 63 after the first vaccine or placebo injection. Sequencing used immunoSEQ multiplex PCR; TCRdb keeps in-frame clones, though not all of them. The table lists a few hundred thousand clones, around 87% of them singletons, with about 3.5% in the top ten. Specimen: peripheral blood, collected in a trial of Ad26.COV2.S vaccine versus placebo. The receptor set was obtained from a person between 18 and 60 years old who received the Ad26.COV2.S COVID-19 vaccine or a placebo.

The rearrangement joins TRBV6-5 to TRBJ1-1; D call uncertain. V shed 6 bases and J shed 1 base, with 9 bases lying between them. CDR3 size: 13 residues. The V gene's germline CDR1 is MNHEY and CDR2 SVGAGI. CDR3 DNA sequence: TGTGCCAGCAGCACCACCCGGAACACTGAAGCTTTCTTT. Its translation is CASSTTRNTEAFF.

Points on this clone: A junction boundary mismatches the germline segment, possibly from a read error. The V gene is TRBV7-7, the J gene TRBJ2-2; D might be TRBD1 (5 bases). The germline V gene has CDR1 SSHAT and CDR2 FNYEAQ (reference sequence). This CDR3 is built from 14 residues. CDR3 residues: CASSPDRPTGELFF. The DNA for the CDR3 is TGTGCTAGCAGCCCCGACAGACCCACCGGGGAGCTGTTTTTT.

The chain recombines TRBV3-1 (or the pseudogene TRBV3-2) with TRBJ2-3, with TRBD2 as a possible D gene (6 bases). The CDR3 is made up of 16 amino acids. The V gene lost 4 bases and the J gene lost 0 bases, with 14 bases spanning the gap. CDR1 LGHDT and CDR2 YNNKEL come from the germline V gene (reference sequence). The DNA for the CDR3 is TGTGCCAGCAGCCGCGGGACCCGAAGTAGCACAGATACGCAGTATTTT. Amino acid sequence: CASSRGTRSSTDTQYF.

The V and J genes are TRBV12-3 or TRBV12-4 and TRBJ2-1; D is perhaps TRBD1 or TRBD2 (5 bases each). The CDR3 extends over 12 amino acids. V dropped 3 bases and J dropped 15 bases, with 15 bases sitting between them. CDR3 residues: CASSFDLVGAFF. In nucleotides, the CDR3 is TGTGCCAGCAGTTTCGATCTCGTCGGGGCGTTCTTC.

V is TRBV4-2 and J is TRBJ1-6, with D possibly being TRBD1 (5 bases). Germline lookup yields CDR1 LGHNA and CDR2 YNFKEQ. V was clipped by 4 bases and J by 0 bases, with 10 bases between them. The CDR3 sequence is 16 residues long. CDR3 nucleotides: TGTGCCAGCAGCCGGACACGCAGCTCCTATAATTCACCCCTCCACTTT. Its protein product is CASSRTRSSYNSPLHF.

This chain links TRBV29-1 with TRBJ2-1; 9 bases fit TRBD2. V lost 7 bases to trimming and J lost 5 bases; unmatched junction nucleotides: 9. Germline CDR1 is SQVTM and CDR2 is ANQGSEA. This CDR3 comprises 14 residues. CDR3 nucleotides: TGCAGCGCTTTAGCGGGGGACCCAAACAATGAGCAGTTCTTC. Its translation is CSALAGDPNNEQFF.

The CDR3 sequence is CASSPRETSTDTQYF. CDR3 nucleotides: TGTGCCAGCTCACCGCGGGAAACGAGCACAGATACGCAGTATTTT. The chain recombines TRBV18 with TRBJ2-3, with D possibly being TRBD2 (6 bases). CDR1 is KGHSH, CDR2 LQKENI, per germline. The length of the CDR3 is 15 residues. V was pared by 3 bases and J by 0 bases, with 10 bases between.

The V gene is TRBV6-6, the J gene TRBJ2-2; the D is unclear. From germline, CDR1 is MNHNY and CDR2 SVGAGI (reference sequence). V dropped 5 bases and J dropped 0 bases, with 10 bases sitting between them. This CDR3 contains 15 residues. CDR3 bases: TGTGCCAGCAGTATCGACGGGTCGAACACCGGGGAGCTGTTTTTT. This sequence encodes CASSIDGSNTGELFF.

As concerns this clone: The sample has other DNA sequences that encode this CDR3 too. The genes are TRBV30 and TRBJ2-6, with D uncertain. CDR3 length: 14 residues. Germline-derived CDR1 and CDR2 are GTSNPN and SVGIG (reference sequence). V lost 4 bases and J 0 bases, leaving 7 bases between the germline ends. The CDR3 reads CAWIRSSGANVLTF. As DNA, the CDR3 is TGTGCCTGGATCCGCAGCTCTGGGGCCAACGTCCTGACTTTC.

In its sample, this clone was seen a few times. The V call is TRBV3-1 (or the pseudogene TRBV3-2), the J call TRBJ1-2; D unresolved. Germline assignment: CDR1 LGHDT and CDR2 YNNKEL (reference sequence). This CDR3 spans 14 amino acids. V gave up 2 bases and J gave up 0 bases, with 7 bases separating them. CDR3 loop: CASSQRTANYGYTF. CDR3 bases: TGTGCCAGCAGCCAAAGAACAGCTAACTATGGCTACACCTTC.

This chain links TRBV2 with TRBJ2-2; 9 bases line up with TRBD1. Per the germline V gene, CDR1 is SNHLY and CDR2 is FYNNEI. The ends lost 6 bases at V and 1 base at J; junction bases unmatched: 9. The CDR3 covers 17 residues. The CDR3 sequence is CASSPPRDRENTGELFF. The CDR3, as DNA: TGTGCCAGCAGCCCCCCTCGGGACAGGGAGAACACCGGGGAGCTGTTTTTT.

In DNA form, the CDR3 reads TGTGCCAGCAGCCCGGATATCACCGGGGAGCTGTTTTTT. It specifies CASSPDITGELFF. The gene calls are TRBV5-6 and TRBJ2-2, with D unresolved. The V gene's germline CDR1 is SGHDT and CDR2 YYEEEE. V lost 4 bases to trimming and J lost 4 bases, with 8 bases between them. The CDR3 consists of 13 residues. The full variable domain, with the rest looked up from reference TRBV5-6 and TRBJ2-2, is DAGVTQSPTHLIKTRGQQVTLRCSPKSGHDTVSWYQQALGQGPQFIFQYYEEEERQRGNFPDRFSGHQFPNYSSELNVNALLLGDSALYLCASSPDITGELFFGEGSRLTVL.

The chain links TRBV11-1 to TRBJ2-7, with 8 bases aligning to TRBD1. Germline V gene data show CDR1 as SGHAT and CDR2 as FQDESV (reference sequence). V lost 5 bases to trimming and J lost 2 bases; unmatched junction nucleotides: 8. This CDR3 comprises 15 residues. The CDR3: CASSTTGGVPYEQYF. The DNA for the CDR3 is TGTGCCAGCAGCACCACAGGGGGAGTCCCCTACGAGCAGTACTTC.

This chain links TRBV11-2 with TRBJ2-2; D might be TRBD1 or TRBD2, each matching 6 bases. Germline CDR1 and CDR2: SGHAT and FQNNGV. V gave up 5 bases and J gave up 5 bases, with 18 bases separating them. The CDR3 loop spans 16 amino acids. This chain's CDR3 is CASSPLGGHSTGELFF. The DNA for the CDR3 is TGTGCCAGCAGCCCTCTGGGGGGACATTCAACCGGGGAGCTGTTTTTT.

The chain is built from TRBV14 and TRBJ2-1, with 9 bases fitting TRBD1. The junction had 7 bases not matched to a gene; V was cut back by 5 bases and J by 2 bases. This CDR3 is 16 amino acids long. CDR1 is SGHDN, CDR2 FVKESK, per germline. The CDR3 here is CASSYTGGTAYNEQFF. For the CDR3, the DNA is TGTGCCAGCAGCTACACAGGGGGCACCGCCTACAATGAGCAGTTCTTC.

This rearrangement joins TRBV5-1 to TRBJ1-5; 9 bases map to TRBD1. The CDR3 consists of 15 residues. Germline CDR1 is SGHRS and CDR2 is YFSETQ. The J segment lost 6 bases and the V segment lost 4 bases, leaving 8 bases of the junction unmatched. The CDR3 sequence is CASSRTGGGGQPQHF. The CDR3 nucleotides read TGCGCCAGCAGCAGAACAGGGGGCGGTGGTCAGCCCCAGCATTTT.

The CDR3 spells CAWSITYGYTF. The CDR3, as DNA: TGTGCCTGGAGTATAACCTATGGCTACACCTTC. The genes are TRBV30 and TRBJ1-2; D ambiguous. The germline CDR1 and CDR2 sequences are GTSNPN and SVGIG (reference sequence). The CDR3 is 11 amino acids. Between the trimmed V and J ends, which lost 2 bases and 4 bases, there was a span of 5 bases.

The V call is TRBV4-3, the J call TRBJ1-1; unclear D gene. V gave up 1 base and J gave up 0 bases, with 9 bases separating them. This CDR3 region has 15 residues. In germline, CDR1 is LGHNA, CDR2 YSLEER. In nucleotides, the CDR3 is TGCGCCAGCAGCCAAGCGACAAGGCTGAACACTGAAGCTTTCTTT. Translating gives CASSQATRLNTEAFF.

The gene calls are TRBV9 and TRBJ1-6; D uncertain. V lost 0 bases to trimming and J lost 0 bases, with 7 bases between them. Germline CDR1 and CDR2: SGDLS and YYNGEE. The CDR3 extends over 16 amino acids. CDR3 amino acids: CASSVETSSYNSPLHF. Here the CDR3 DNA reads TGTGCCAGCAGCGTAGAAACGAGCTCCTATAATTCACCCCTCCACTTT.

The chain employs TRBV6-1 and TRBJ2-7; D remains ambiguous. Germline assignment: CDR1 MNHNS and CDR2 SASEGT. V was cut by 2 bases and J by 0 bases, with 8 bases left in between. The CDR3 loop spans 14 amino acids. The CDR3 DNA follows: TGTGCCAGCAGTGAAACGTTTAGCTCCTACGAGCAGTACTTC. This translates into CASSETFSSYEQYF.

This chain links TRBV10-3 with TRBJ2-5, with TRBD1 identical over 7 bases. Germline assignment: CDR1 ENHRY and CDR2 SYGVKD. V lost 0 bases to trimming and J lost 2 bases; unmatched junction nucleotides: 15. The CDR3 has 19 residues. CDR3 in DNA: TGTGCCATCAGTGAGTCGGGGGACAGCGGCTCCCCTTTTCAAGAGACCCAGTACTTC. Translated: CAISESGDSGSPFQETQYF.

The V gene is TRBV29-1, the J gene TRBJ1-5, with D possibly matching TRBD1 (6 bases). CDR3 size: 14 residues. V gave up 6 bases and J gave up 1 base, with 13 bases separating them. Germline V gene lookup returns CDR1 SQVTM and CDR2 ANQGSEA. The CDR3 DNA sequence: TGCAGCGTCAATTTCGGGACAAGCAATCAGCCCCAGCATTTT. Its protein is CSVNFGTSNQPQHF.

The V gene is TRBV4-1, the J gene TRBJ1-1; a possible D gene is TRBD1 (6 bases). Per the germline V gene, CDR1 is MGHRA and CDR2 is YSYEKL. The CDR3 loop spans 17 amino acids. Trimming took 3 bases from V and 1 from J, leaving 18 bases between them. This CDR3 is CASSHPPQGTENTEAFF. CDR3 bases: TGCGCCAGCAGCCACCCCCCCCAGGGGACGGAGAACACTGAAGCTTTCTTT.